These 20 T cell receptor beta chains share one sample of origin, sequenced in a study of long-term antiretroviral therapy in people with HIV. The authors ran the immunoSEQ assay, v3.0, at survey level. Clones were sequenced by immunoSEQ multiplex PCR, and TCRdb holds only the in-frame ones, with some missing. Altogether 25,000 to 40,000 clones are present, about 98% being singletons, with the ten largest covering approximately 1.9%. Sequencing was performed on unsorted PBMCs, taken 7.6 years after starting antiretroviral therapy. All receptors come from a man aged 25 to 45 with HIV.

The rearrangement joins TRBV9 to TRBJ2-2; no definite D call. The V gene lost 3 bases and the J gene lost 4 bases, with 13 bases spanning the gap. Germline V gene lookup returns CDR1 SGDLS and CDR2 YYNGEE. This CDR3 is 15 amino acids long. The CDR3: CASSATDLGTGELFF. The CDR3 DNA sequence: TGTGCCAGCAGCGCTACAGACTTGGGCACCGGGGAGCTGTTTTTT. The variable domain in full, completed from reference TRBV9 and TRBJ2-2, reads DSGVTQTPKHLITATGQRVTLRCSPRSGDLSVYWYQQSLDQGLQFLIQYYNGEERAKGNILERFSAQQFPDLHSELNLSSLELGDSALYFCASSATDLGTGELFFGEGSRLTVL.

This chain joins TRBV27 and TRBJ2-7; D assignment may be TRBD1 or TRBD2 (7 bases each). V was cut by 7 bases and J by 5 bases, with 21 bases left in between. The CDR3 consists of 15 residues. Germline lookup yields CDR1 MNHEY and CDR2 SMNVEV (reference sequence). Here the CDR3 reads CASNMGGGPTDEQYF. CDR3 sequence (DNA): TGTGCCAGCAACATGGGAGGGGGCCCGACGGACGAGCAGTACTTC.

This chain links TRBV19 with TRBJ2-7; 7 bases agree with TRBD2. Germline V gives CDR1 LNHDA, CDR2 SQIVND (reference sequence). V lost 2 bases, J lost 3 bases, and 7 bases stayed unmatched. The CDR3 extends over 15 amino acids. In DNA form, the CDR3 reads TGTGCCAGTAGTATAACCCGCGGGAGAAGCTACGAGCAGTACTTC. Translation gives CASSITRGRSYEQYF.

This clone was observed a single time. The V call is TRBV30, the J call TRBJ2-7; a weak D match, TRBD2 (5 bases). The CDR3 length is 12 residues. The V and J ends lost 2 bases and 6 bases respectively, with 11 bases between them. The germline gives CDR1 GTSNPN, CDR2 SVGIG (reference sequence). Here the CDR3 reads CAWSFSGSEQYF. The DNA for the CDR3 is TGTGCCTGGAGTTTCTCGGGGAGCGAGCAGTACTTC.

The J gene is TRBJ1-2, the V gene TRBV10-3; D perhaps matches TRBD1 (6 bases). CDR3 length: 14 amino acids. With 7 bases removed from V and 7 bases from J, the gap between germline ends came to 19 bases. Germline V gene lookup returns CDR1 ENHRY and CDR2 SYGVKD. This CDR3 is CAITGVGGRTGYTF. CDR3 nucleotide sequence: TGTGCCATCACAGGGGTCGGAGGGAGAACTGGCTACACCTTC.

The gene calls are TRBV6-5 and TRBJ1-5; the match to TRBD1 covers 9 bases. The ends lost 8 bases at V and 6 bases at J; junction bases unmatched: 2. This CDR3 is 12 amino acids long. Germline V gene lookup returns CDR1 MNHEY and CDR2 SVGAGI. CDR3 loop: CASGQGSQPQHF. Written as DNA, the CDR3 is TGTGCCAGCGGACAGGGGAGTCAGCCCCAGCATTTT.

The rearrangement joins TRBV11-2 to TRBJ1-2; D is undetermined. Per the germline V gene, CDR1 is SGHAT and CDR2 is FQNNGV. This CDR3 has 15 residues. Trimming left V 2 bases short and J 4 bases short, with 14 bases between. The CDR3 DNA reads TGTGCCAGCAGCTTACTCAACCGGGATCGCTATGGCTACACCTTC. Its protein is CASSLLNRDRYGYTF.

The chain couples TRBV21-1 to TRBJ2-7. TRBV21-1 is tagged as a pseudogene. There are 14 residues in the CDR3. As DNA, the CDR3 is TGTGCCCCCCCCGTATTTCGAAGCTCCTACGAGCAGTACTTC. Protein: CAPPVFRSSYEQYF.

V usage is TRBV2 and J usage is TRBJ2-2; TRBD2 is a possible D gene (5 bases). CDR3 length: 15 residues. Germline V gene lookup returns CDR1 SNHLY and CDR2 FYNNEI. The ends were cut back, 6 bases at V and 2 bases at J, with 13 bases in the middle. The CDR3 DNA follows: TGTGCCAGCAGCGGGAACGGATTAAACACCGGGGAGCTGTTTTTT. It specifies CASSGNGLNTGELFF.

The chain links TRBV6-5 to TRBJ1-5; no clear D gene. The germline gives CDR1 MNHEY, CDR2 SVGAGI. The CDR3 is made up of 13 amino acids. V shed 0 bases and J shed 7 bases, with 7 bases lying between them. The CDR3 is CASSYSGVQPQHF. For the CDR3, the DNA is TGTGCCAGCAGTTACTCTGGGGTCCAGCCCCAGCATTTT.

The V gene is TRBV30, the J gene TRBJ1-6, with D uncertain. CDR3 size: 14 residues. Trimming removed 3 bases at V and 9 bases at J, with 15 bases between. Germline loops: CDR1 GTSNPN, CDR2 SVGIG (reference sequence). The CDR3 DNA is TGTGCCTGGAGCGCACGGGGAAGGGCTTCACCCCTCCACTTT. It codes for CAWSARGRASPLHF.

The chain joins TRBV9 to TRBJ1-2, with 12 bases matching TRBD1. The CDR3 covers 16 residues. J was trimmed by 5 bases and V by 0 bases; bases with no gene match: 5. Germline lookup yields CDR1 SGDLS and CDR2 YYNGEE. The chain's CDR3 is CASSVDQGQGAYGYTF. The CDR3 coding sequence is TGTGCCAGCAGCGTAGATCAGGGACAGGGGGCGTATGGCTACACCTTC.

This chain uses TRBV7-2 with TRBJ2-7; possibly TRBD1 for D (6 bases). This CDR3 comprises 14 residues. V shed 5 bases and J shed 2 bases, with 13 bases lying between them. Germline CDR1 reads SGHTA; CDR2 reads FQGNSA. The CDR3 is CASSPQRGTYEQYF. Written as DNA, the CDR3 is TGTGCCAGCAGCCCACAAAGGGGGACCTACGAGCAGTACTTC.

J is TRBJ2-7 and V is TRBV19; 12 nucleotides agree with TRBD2. The CDR3 loop spans 17 amino acids. Germline CDR1 LNHDA, CDR2 SQIVND (reference sequence). The V and J ends lost 5 bases and 0 bases, in that order; junction bases with no gene match: 8. CDR3 DNA: TGTGCCAGTAGTCCAAGACTAGCGGGAGTACCCTCCTACGAGCAGTACTTC. This codes for CASSPRLAGVPSYEQYF.

The chain couples TRBV7-8 to TRBJ2-7, with D tentatively TRBD2 (5 bases). Germline lookup yields CDR1 SGHVS and CDR2 FQNEAQ. The CDR3 consists of 14 residues. The V and J ends lost 8 bases and 6 bases respectively, with 20 bases between them. The CDR3 loop is CASPTGRTLGEQYF. The CDR3 DNA reads as TGTGCCAGCCCGACCGGACGGACTCTAGGCGAGCAGTACTTC.

The J gene is TRBJ2-2, the V gene TRBV4-3, with TRBD2 as a possible D gene (6 bases). The CDR3 is 16 residues long. Per germline, CDR1 LGHNA and CDR2 YSLEER. V was shortened by 3 bases and J by 3 bases, with 14 bases between the two germline ends. CDR3 loop: CASSQESGTYTGELFF. CDR3 coding DNA: TGCGCCAGCAGCCAGGAATCCGGGACTTACACCGGGGAGCTGTTTTTT.

The chain joins TRBV9 to TRBJ1-2, with a possible D match to TRBD1 (5 bases). The germline V and J ends were trimmed by 7 bases and 8 bases, with 27 bases remaining between them. The CDR3 covers 16 residues. In germline, CDR1 is SGDLS, CDR2 YYNGEE. CDR3: CASPQVRGSPILGYTF. CDR3 coding DNA: TGTGCCAGCCCCCAGGTCCGGGGGTCTCCTATTTTAGGCTACACCTTC.

This sequence joins TRBV5-6 and TRBJ1-2, with 7 bases identical to TRBD1. Germline V CDR1 and CDR2: SGHDT, YYEEEE. V shed 3 bases, J shed 8 bases, and the junction held 16 bases outside the gene matches. The CDR3 is made up of 16 amino acids. CDR3 sequence: CASSSPGVTGLEGYTF. The CDR3 coding sequence is TGTGCCAGCAGCTCCCCCGGGGTGACAGGGCTGGAAGGCTACACCTTC.

The chain joins TRBV20-1 to TRBJ1-1; unclear D gene. The germline V and J ends were trimmed by 3 bases and 4 bases, with 6 bases remaining between them. CDR1 and CDR2 from the germline V gene are DFQATT and SNEGSKA (reference sequence). There are 11 residues in the CDR3. The CDR3 spells CSASLVTEAFF. CDR3 DNA sequence: TGCAGTGCTAGTTTGGTCACTGAAGCTTTCTTT.

A single count supports this clone. This sequence joins TRBV18 and TRBJ2-7, with D perhaps matching TRBD2 (6 bases). Trimming pared 3 bases from V and 3 bases from J, leaving 12 bases between. Germline V gene lookup returns CDR1 KGHSH and CDR2 LQKENI. This CDR3 is built from 14 residues. The CDR3 coding sequence is TGTGCCAGCTCACCCGGGACTGGGGACTACGAGCAGTACTTC. Protein product: CASSPGTGDYEQYF. The variable domain in full, with the rest retrieved from reference TRBV18 and TRBJ2-7, is NAGVMQNPRHLVRRRGQEARLRCSPMKGHSHVYWYRQLPEEGLKFMVYLQKENIIDESGMPKERFSAEFPKEGPSILRIQQVVRGDSAAYFCASSPGTGDYEQYFGPGTRLTVT.